This T cell receptor beta chain is from a study of OX40 agonist ivuxolimab in advanced cancers. Libraries were prepared by immunoSEQ multiplex PCR; TCRdb keeps only in-frame clonotypes and omits some of them. The sample lists around 64,000 clones; over 70% were seen once. Study-level results: Blood T cells, both CD4+ and CD8+, expanded clonally by week 6 at 0.1 to 3.0 mg/kg.

As regards this clone: The antigen is unknown.

Material: CD4+ or CD8+ T cells sorted from blood, obtained in a trial of the OX40 agonist ivuxolimab. The receptor was derived from an adult with an advanced solid tumor such as melanoma, head and neck, liver or kidney cancer.

The CDR3 is CSVDEGPALKLFF. The CDR3 bases are TGCAGCGTTGATGAGGGGCCCGCTCTAAAACTGTTTTTT. The chain joins TRBV29-1 to TRBJ1-4; D perhaps matches TRBD1 (5 bases). The length of the CDR3 is 13 residues. Germline V CDR1 and CDR2: SQVTM, ANQGSEA. V lost 3 bases to trimming and J lost 10 bases, with 15 bases between them.